Following are 9 T cell receptor beta chains from one sample sequenced in a study of blood T cell repertoires in COVID-19. This table comes from immunoSEQ multiplex PCR, and its TCRdb copy is limited to in-frame clones, with some not included. The repertoire holds about 160,000 clones, with roughly 80% as singletons. The source material was peripheral blood. Receptor source: a man between 65 and 79 years old with acute or convalescent COVID-19.

This clone was counted once. The V and J genes are TRBV28 and TRBJ2-4, with D unclear. V was shortened by 2 bases and J by 0 bases, with 5 bases between the two germline ends. This CDR3 contains 14 residues. Germline CDR1 reads MDHEN; CDR2 reads SYDVKM. The CDR3 DNA reads as TGTGCCAGCAGTTTACCTGTAGCCAAAAACATTCAGTACTTC. Translating gives CASSLPVAKNIQYF.

The J gene is TRBJ2-5, the V gene TRBV10-3; D not resolved. CDR3 size: 11 residues. Germline lookup yields CDR1 ENHRY and CDR2 SYGVKD. Trimming shortened V by 8 bases and J by 4 bases, and 8 bases separated the two germline ends. CDR3 amino acids: CAIRVGETQYF. DNA for the CDR3: TGTGCCATCCGGGTTGGAGAGACCCAGTACTTC.

V and J are TRBV12-3 or TRBV12-4 and TRBJ1-5; D may be TRBD1 (5 bases). Trimming cost V 1 base and J 15 bases, with 13 bases left between them. CDR3 length equals 12 residues. The CDR3 DNA follows: TGTGCCAGCAGTTTAGGCCCAAGGGGCCGGCATTTT. Translated, it gives CASSLGPRGRHF.

V is TRBV6-6 and J is TRBJ2-1; 9 nucleotides line up with TRBD1. CDR3 size: 16 residues. Trimming cost V 0 bases and J 10 bases; bases outside gene matches: 10. Germline-derived CDR1 and CDR2 are MNHNY and SVGAGI (reference sequence). The CDR3 loop is CASSYSMGQGSVEQFF. As DNA, the CDR3 is TGTGCCAGCAGTTACTCGATGGGACAGGGATCGGTGGAGCAGTTCTTC.

This clone was seen only once. The chain couples TRBV7-2 to TRBJ2-1; D is unresolved. The CDR3 has 12 residues. Germline values: CDR1 SGHTA, CDR2 FQGNSA. The V and J ends lost 5 bases and 8 bases respectively, with 10 bases between them. CDR3 region: CASSQRRDEQFF. The CDR3 bases are TGTGCCAGCAGCCAGCGACGGGATGAGCAGTTCTTC.

The V gene is TRBV7-9, the J gene TRBJ1-1; the match to TRBD1 covers 9 bases. Per germline, CDR1 SEHNR and CDR2 FQNEAQ (reference sequence). The CDR3 totals 16 residues. V lost 5 bases and J lost 1; bases outside the gene matches: 8. CDR3: CASSPEVGQGNTEAFF. Written as DNA, the CDR3 is TGTGCCAGCAGCCCGGAGGTGGGACAGGGGAACACTGAAGCTTTCTTT. Full variable domain (rest looked up from reference TRBV7-9 and TRBJ1-1): DTGVSQNPRHKITKRGQNVTFRCDPISEHNRLYWYRQTLGQGPEFLTYFQNEAQLEKSRLLSDRFSAERPKGSFSTLEIQRTEQGDSAMYLCASSPEVGQGNTEAFFGQGTRLTVV.

The genes are TRBV1 and TRBJ2-4; no DNA check was done on the table's D call, TRBD2. TRBV1 is a pseudogene segment. There are 14 residues in the CDR3. For the CDR3, the DNA is TGCACCAGCAGCCGGCGGGGAGCCAAAAACATTCAGTACTTC. It translates to CTSSRRGAKNIQYF.

The chain is built from TRBV5-3 and TRBJ1-6; no clear D gene. TRBV5-3 is designated an ORF whose function remains uncertain. The CDR3 runs to 13 residues. Trimming shortened V by 6 bases and J by 6 bases, and 10 bases separated the two germline ends. CDR3 sequence reads: CARKTRGNSPLHF. The CDR3 nucleotides are TGTGCCAGAAAGACCCGAGGTAATTCACCCCTCCACTTT.

The genes are TRBV6-5 and TRBJ1-2, with TRBD1 identical over 9 bases. With V trimmed by 4 bases and J by 8 bases, 11 bases remained unmatched. The CDR3 runs 15 residues. Germline CDR1 is MNHEY and CDR2 is SVGAGI. The CDR3 is CASSFQLQGARGYTF. The CDR3 bases are TGTGCCAGCAGTTTCCAACTACAGGGGGCAAGGGGCTACACCTTC.